The T cell receptor beta chain under discussion was sequenced for a study of CXCR3-negative and CXCR3-positive naive CD8 T cells. Libraries of TRB cDNA were made by 5' RACE and carried UMIs. TCRdb reprocessed the 5' RACE reads and stores each CDR3 protein as one record, lacking DNA. In all, the sample yields about 50,000 distinct CDR3 sequences. The CDR3 spans 17 residues. Germline CDR1 SEHNR, CDR2 FQNEAQ (reference sequence). As for this clonotype: Its antigen is undetermined.

Findings of the study overall: The TRB CDR3s that CXCR3-positive naive cells carried were more hydrophobic than those of CXCR3-negative naive cells. Similar TRBV-TRBJ usage characterized naive CXCR3-negative and CXCR3-positive cells; memory cells differed. Cryopreserved PBMCs had partly decreased CXCR3 expression; fresh PBMCs were used in most assays. Sequencing showed both naive subsets with comparably high diversity, and memory CD8+ cells much lower. With surface CD5 comparable between naive subsets, TCR strength was estimated using properties derived from the TRB CDR3.

The chain combines TRBV7-9 with TRBJ2-1; there is no DNA to check the TCRdb D call of TRBD1. The clonotype was recovered from a human donor in good health. Some clones in this sample may be carry-over from other donors' samples. The sequenced material came from naive CXCR3+ CD8+ T cells from blood. Sample subset: CD45RO-CCR7+CD27+CD95- naive CD8+ T cells expressing CXCR3 (TNR3+). CDR3 loop: CASSISGGRQNYNEQFF. The full variable domain, rest sourced from reference TRBV7-9 and TRBJ2-1, is DTGVSQNPRHKITKRGQNVTFRCDPISEHNRLYWYRQTLGQGPEFLTYFQNEAQLEKSRLLSDRFSAERPKGSFSTLEIQRTEQGDSAMYLCASSISGGRQNYNEQFFGPGTRLTVL.